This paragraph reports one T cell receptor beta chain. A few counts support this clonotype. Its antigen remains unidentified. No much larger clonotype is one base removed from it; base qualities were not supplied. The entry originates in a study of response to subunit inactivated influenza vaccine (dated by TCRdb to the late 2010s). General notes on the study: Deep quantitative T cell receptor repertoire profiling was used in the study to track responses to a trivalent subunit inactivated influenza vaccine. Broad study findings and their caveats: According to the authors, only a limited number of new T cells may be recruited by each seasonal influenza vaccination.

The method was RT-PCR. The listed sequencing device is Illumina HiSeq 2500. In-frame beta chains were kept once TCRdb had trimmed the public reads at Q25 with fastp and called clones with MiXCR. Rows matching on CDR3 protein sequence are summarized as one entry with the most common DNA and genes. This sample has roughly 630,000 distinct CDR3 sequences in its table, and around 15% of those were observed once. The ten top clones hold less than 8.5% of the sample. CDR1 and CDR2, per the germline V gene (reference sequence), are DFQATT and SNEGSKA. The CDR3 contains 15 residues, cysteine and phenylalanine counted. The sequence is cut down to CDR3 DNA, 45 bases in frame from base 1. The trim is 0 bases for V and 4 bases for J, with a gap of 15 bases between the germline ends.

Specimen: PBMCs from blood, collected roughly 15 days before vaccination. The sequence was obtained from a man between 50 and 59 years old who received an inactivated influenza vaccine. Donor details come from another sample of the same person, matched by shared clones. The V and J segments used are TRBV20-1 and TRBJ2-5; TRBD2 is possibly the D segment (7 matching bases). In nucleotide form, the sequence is TGCAGTGCTAGAGATTTGAGGGGGGGCCTAGAGACCCAGTACTTC. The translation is CSARDLRGGLETQYF.